These 30 T cell receptor beta chains were all obtained from the same sample, sequenced in a study of OX40 agonist ivuxolimab in advanced cancers. Assay: immunoSEQ multiplex PCR; the TCRdb copy retains only in-frame clones and omits some. The sample yields 90,000 or so clones, 90% to 95% seen once. Here the sequenced sample was CD4+ or CD8+ T cells sorted from blood, taken in a trial of the OX40 agonist ivuxolimab. The receptors were gathered from an adult with an advanced solid tumor such as melanoma, head and neck, liver or kidney cancer.

The chain joins TRBV7-2 to TRBJ2-6; TRBD1 matches 7 bases. After removal of 1 base from V and 1 base from J, the junction contained 7 bases not matched to a gene. The CDR3 length is 18 residues. Germline V gene lookup returns CDR1 SGHTA and CDR2 FQGNSA. The CDR3 is CASSLGQGWMSGANVLTF. The DNA of the CDR3 is TGTGCCAGCAGCTTAGGACAGGGTTGGATGTCTGGGGCCAACGTCCTGACTTTC. Complete variable domain (other parts from reference TRBV7-2 and TRBJ2-6): GAGVSQSPSNKVTEKGKDVELRCDPISGHTALYWYRQSLGQGLEFLIYFQGNSAPDKSGLPSDRFSAERTGGSVSTLTIQRTQQEDSAVYLCASSLGQGWMSGANVLTFGAGSRLTVL.

The V call is TRBV23-1, the J call TRBJ1-5, with a weak D call TRBD1 (5 bases). TRBV23-1 is placed among ORFs of uncertain function. The V gene lost 5 bases and the J gene lost 9 bases, with 20 bases spanning the gap. The CDR3 totals 15 residues. This chain's CDR3 is CASSSERQGYRPQHF. The CDR3 DNA follows: TGCGCCAGCAGTTCCGAGAGGCAGGGTTACCGGCCCCAGCATTTT.

This chain joins TRBV18 and TRBJ2-7, with D unresolved. This CDR3 region has 16 residues. Germline assignment: CDR1 KGHSH and CDR2 LQKENI. The V end lost 5 bases, the J end lost 3 bases, and 20 bases lay between the germline ends. The CDR3 spells CASSSMAPGINYEQYF. In DNA, the CDR3 is TGTGCCAGCTCATCGATGGCACCAGGAATAAACTACGAGCAGTACTTC.

The chain combines TRBV30 with TRBJ1-3; TRBD1 is a possible D gene (6 bases). Germline loops: CDR1 GTSNPN, CDR2 SVGIG (reference sequence). This CDR3 has 14 amino acids. V was shortened by 4 bases and J by 7 bases, with 17 bases between the two germline ends. The CDR3 nucleotides read TGTGCCTGGAACCCAACAGGGTCGTCGAACACCATATATTTT. It specifies CAWNPTGSSNTIYF.

In this sample, this clone turned up a few times. This chain connects TRBV28 to TRBJ1-3, with D perhaps matching TRBD1 (6 bases). Per germline, CDR1 MDHEN and CDR2 SYDVKM. The CDR3 runs 13 residues. The V end was cut by 8 bases, the J end by 3 bases, with 11 bases between. The CDR3 DNA reads as TGTGCCAGCGAACAGGGCTTTGGAAACACCATATATTTT. Amino acid sequence: CASEQGFGNTIYF. Full variable domain (remainder filled in from reference TRBV28 and TRBJ1-3): DVKVTQSSRYLVKRTGEKVFLECVQDMDHENMFWYRQDPGLGLRLIYFSYDVKMKEKGDIPEGYSVSREKKERFSLILESASTNQTSMYLCASEQGFGNTIYFGEGSWLTVV.

The chain links TRBV11-2 to TRBJ1-2; possibly TRBD1 for D (5 bases). CDR3 length: 14 amino acids. CDR1 is SGHAT, CDR2 FQNNGV, per germline. Trimming stripped 3 bases from V and 6 bases from J, with 14 bases between. The CDR3 coding sequence is TGTGCCAGCAGCTTGGGGCAGGCAATGGATGGCTACACCTTC. It is translated as CASSLGQAMDGYTF.

J is TRBJ2-3 and V is TRBV18; no clear D. CDR1 is KGHSH and CDR2 is LQKENI in the germline V gene. CDR3 length equals 13 residues. Trimming cost V 3 bases and J 2 bases, with 6 bases left between them. The CDR3 loop reads CASSPTPTDTQYF. The CDR3 coding sequence is TGTGCCAGCTCACCCACTCCCACAGATACGCAGTATTTT. The full variable domain, its missing parts supplied by reference TRBV18 and TRBJ2-3, is NAGVMQNPRHLVRRRGQEARLRCSPMKGHSHVYWYRQLPEEGLKFMVYLQKENIIDESGMPKERFSAEFPKEGPSILRIQQVVRGDSAAYFCASSPTPTDTQYFGPGTRLTVL.

This clone occurred once. This chain links TRBV4-2 with TRBJ2-6, with 7 positions matching TRBD1. V lost 0 bases to trimming and J lost 2 bases; unmatched junction nucleotides: 7. CDR3 length equals 18 residues. In germline, CDR1 is LGHNA, CDR2 YNFKEQ. The DNA for the CDR3 is TGTGCCAGCAGCCAAGACAGGGGGTTAATTACTGGGGCCAACGTCCTGACTTTC. Translation gives CASSQDRGLITGANVLTF.

The chain has TRBV6-5 and TRBJ1-5; D gene uncertain. V was trimmed by 6 bases and J by 6 bases, leaving 18 bases between them. Germline V gene lookup returns CDR1 MNHEY and CDR2 SVGAGI. The CDR3 has 15 residues. The CDR3 here is CASSRSEMYGQPQHF. The CDR3 DNA sequence: TGTGCCAGCAGCCGCAGTGAAATGTATGGTCAGCCCCAGCATTTT.

The V and J genes are TRBV5-1 and TRBJ1-4, with D possibly being TRBD1 (6 bases). The CDR3 length is 15 residues. V was trimmed by 0 bases and J by 8 bases, leaving 14 bases between them. Germline V lookup: CDR1 SGHRS, CDR2 YFSETQ. The CDR3 loop is CASSLGAGAGEKLFF. The CDR3 nucleotides are TGCGCCAGCAGCTTGGGTGCGGGGGCTGGGGAAAAACTGTTTTTT.

This rearrangement joins TRBV27 to TRBJ2-6, with a possible D match to TRBD1 (5 bases). CDR1 is MNHEY, CDR2 SMNVEV, per germline (reference sequence). The CDR3 extends over 15 amino acids. V gave up 5 bases and J gave up 3 bases, with 11 bases separating them. The CDR3 loop is CASSTQGVGANVLTF. Here the CDR3 DNA reads TGTGCCAGCAGTACCCAGGGCGTTGGGGCCAACGTCCTGACTTTC.

This CDR3 reads CASSLSRIPGELFF. For the CDR3, the DNA is TGTGCCAGCAGTTTATCCAGGATCCCCGGGGAGCTGTTTTTT. This rearrangement joins TRBV28 to TRBJ2-2; D is undetermined. CDR1 MDHEN and CDR2 SYDVKM come from the germline V gene. The CDR3 sequence is 14 residues long. V shed 1 base and J shed 6 bases, with 9 bases lying between them.

The chain recombines TRBV4-1 with TRBJ2-1; D not certain. CDR1 and CDR2 from the germline V gene are MGHRA and YSYEKL. The V and J ends lost 0 bases and 10 bases respectively, with 10 bases between them. The CDR3 runs to 13 residues. The chain's CDR3 is CASSQDDEAEQFF. CDR3 nucleotide sequence: TGCGCCAGCAGCCAAGATGACGAGGCGGAGCAGTTCTTC.

The rearrangement uses TRBV28 and TRBJ2-7; D remains unclear. This CDR3 is 13 amino acids long. Per the germline V gene, CDR1 is MDHEN and CDR2 is SYDVKM. The CDR3 is CATAVGRPYEQYF. DNA for the CDR3: TGTGCTACAGCCGTAGGTAGGCCCTACGAGCAGTACTTC.

J is TRBJ2-7 and V is TRBV5-1, with 9 bases that match TRBD1. The CDR3 covers 16 residues. Trimming cost V 4 bases and J 3 bases; bases outside gene matches: 11. From germline, CDR1 is SGHRS and CDR2 YFSETQ. CDR3 coding DNA: TGCGCCAGCAGCGAACAGGGGGCAGGGGCTAGCTACGAGCAGTACTTC. Amino acids: CASSEQGAGASYEQYF.

The rearrangement links TRBV6-6 to TRBJ2-7, with D unresolved. This CDR3 region has 11 residues. Germline CDR1 reads MNHNY; CDR2 reads SVGAGI (reference sequence). Trimming pared 2 bases from V and 6 bases from J, leaving 5 bases between. The CDR3 loop reads CASSYGIEQYF. The DNA of the CDR3 is TGTGCCAGCAGTTACGGCATCGAGCAGTACTTC.

The count of this clone is one. The chain recombines TRBV12-2 with TRBJ1-2; the listed D gene, TRBD1, was not tested against the DNA. TRBV12-2 is tagged as a pseudogene. The CDR3 is made up of 15 amino acids. The CDR3 is CASRLVRRPRYGYTF. The CDR3 DNA follows: TGTGCAAGTCGCTTAGTGCGCAGGCCCCGATATGGCTACACCTTC.

The chain has TRBV5-4 and TRBJ2-1, with 7 bases lining up with TRBD2. This CDR3 is built from 15 residues. The germline CDR1 and CDR2 sequences are SGHNT and YYREEE (reference sequence). With 0 bases clipped from V and 1 base from J, the junction kept 1 base outside the gene matches. CDR3 bases: TGTGCCAGCAGCTTGGGACTAGCTTCCTACAATGAGCAGTTCTTC. Amino acid sequence: CASSLGLASYNEQFF.

The gene calls are TRBV6-5 and TRBJ1-4; D is unclear. This CDR3 has 14 residues. Trimming stripped 5 bases from V and 7 bases from J, with 14 bases between. The V gene's germline CDR1 is MNHEY and CDR2 SVGAGI. This CDR3 is CASSPILGGEKLFF. In nucleotides, the CDR3 is TGTGCCAGCAGTCCCATTCTCGGAGGTGAAAAACTGTTTTTT.

The V and J genes are TRBV14 and TRBJ1-1; 8 bases map to TRBD1. CDR1 SGHDN and CDR2 FVKESK come from the germline V gene. J lost 5 bases, V lost 2 bases, and 4 bases had no gene match. The CDR3 is 14 amino acids. As DNA, the CDR3 is TGTGCCAGCAGCCAAACAGGGGGTAGAACTGAAGCTTTCTTT. Translating gives CASSQTGGRTEAFF.

The chain uses TRBV6-7 and TRBJ1-1, with D uncertain. TRBV6-7 qualifies as an ORF whose function is uncertain. The CDR3 loop spans 14 amino acids. The V end lost 7 bases, the J end lost 0 bases, and 12 bases lay between the germline ends. Here the CDR3 reads CASTSRGMNTEAFF. The CDR3 coding sequence is TGTGCCAGCACATCTCGGGGAATGAACACTGAAGCTTTCTTT.

The gene calls are TRBV28 and TRBJ1-5; D uncertain. Germline V gives CDR1 MDHEN, CDR2 SYDVKM. CDR3 length: 14 amino acids. Trimming cost V 4 bases and J 4 bases, with 11 bases left between them. CDR3 sequence (DNA): TGTGCCAGCAGTTATATCACAGAGAATCAGCCCCAGCATTTT. It specifies CASSYITENQPQHF.

The J gene is TRBJ2-7, the V gene TRBV10-1, with unresolved D. Looked up from germline, CDR1 is WNHNN and CDR2 is SYGVQD (reference sequence). Between the trimmed V and J ends, which lost 4 bases and 2 bases, there was a span of 9 bases. This CDR3 spans 13 amino acids. CDR3 sequence reads: CASSGVRTYEQYF. CDR3 DNA: TGCGCCAGCAGTGGTGTCAGAACCTACGAGCAGTACTTC.

The chain is built from TRBV19 and TRBJ2-2; TRBD1 agrees at 8 bases. The CDR3 extends over 13 amino acids. CDR1 is LNHDA, CDR2 SQIVND, per germline (reference sequence). Trimming cost V 6 bases and J 6 bases; bases outside gene matches: 3. The CDR3 sequence is CASRLQGAGELFF. CDR3 in DNA: TGTGCCAGTAGGCTACAGGGGGCCGGGGAGCTGTTTTTT.

V usage is TRBV5-8 and J usage is TRBJ2-3; 7 bases agree with TRBD2. V lost 4 bases to trimming and J lost 6 bases; unmatched junction nucleotides: 11. Germline loops: CDR1 SGHTS, CDR2 YDEGEE. The CDR3 runs to 15 residues. CDR3 in DNA: TGTGCCAGCAGCGGCGGGACTACCCTCCGGGATACGCAGTATTTT. Amino acids: CASSGGTTLRDTQYF.

This clone has just one count. This sequence joins TRBV28 and TRBJ1-2; D is unresolved. The V gene lost 1 base and the J gene lost 7 bases, with 13 bases spanning the gap. CDR1 is MDHEN, CDR2 SYDVKM, per germline. This CDR3 spans 14 amino acids. CDR3 DNA sequence: TGTGCCAGCAGTTTATCGGGGAAGAGGTCTGGCTACACCTTC. This codes for CASSLSGKRSGYTF.

J is TRBJ2-1 and V is TRBV19; D perhaps matches TRBD1 (5 bases). CDR1 and CDR2 from the germline V gene are LNHDA and SQIVND (reference sequence). This CDR3 is 15 amino acids long. The ends were cut back, 2 bases at V and 6 bases at J, with 14 bases in the middle. In DNA, the CDR3 is TGTGCCAGTAGTATAATAGGGGCAGTCCCCAATGAGCAGTTCTTC. Protein sequence: CASSIIGAVPNEQFF.

The chain couples TRBV28 to TRBJ2-7; a possible D gene is TRBD2 (5 bases). Germline CDR1 MDHEN, CDR2 SYDVKM. The ends were cut back, 2 bases at V and 3 bases at J, with 11 bases in the middle. The CDR3 has 14 residues. CDR3 region: CASSLVGRDYEQYF. The CDR3 nucleotides are TGTGCCAGCAGTTTAGTTGGACGGGACTACGAGCAGTACTTC. The variable domain in full, with the rest retrieved from reference TRBV28 and TRBJ2-7, is DVKVTQSSRYLVKRTGEKVFLECVQDMDHENMFWYRQDPGLGLRLIYFSYDVKMKEKGDIPEGYSVSREKKERFSLILESASTNQTSMYLCASSLVGRDYEQYFGPGTRLTVT.

The chain recombines TRBV5-1 with TRBJ1-1, with TRBD1 identical over 8 bases. Trimming took 4 bases from V and 7 from J; bases not matched to a gene: 9. CDR1 and CDR2 (germline): SGHRS, YFSETQ. CDR3 length: 14 amino acids. CDR3 DNA: TGCGCCAGCAGCCTACAGGGGGAGTTTGGTGAAGCTTTCTTT. It is translated as CASSLQGEFGEAFF.

The chain recombines TRBV27 with TRBJ2-2, with 14 bases fitting TRBD2. The V segment lost 2 bases and the J segment 4 bases; nucleotides outside the gene matches: 9. Germline CDR1 and CDR2: MNHEY and SMNVEV (reference sequence). The CDR3 has 19 amino acids. Here the CDR3 reads CASSLKGLAGVRGTGELFF. The DNA for the CDR3 is TGTGCCAGCAGTTTAAAGGGACTAGCGGGGGTTCGGGGCACCGGGGAGCTGTTTTTT.